This T cell receptor beta chain was profiled in a study of cytomegalovirus exposure and HLA in healthy donors. Study results and limitations: The study listed roughly 160 cytomegalovirus-associated TCR beta chains.

This PCR relied on a set of 60 Vbeta primers and 13 Jbeta primers. Libraries were prepared by immunoSEQ multiplex PCR; TCRdb keeps only in-frame clonotypes and omits some of them. Altogether more than 200,000 clones are present, 55% to 75% being singletons, with the ten largest covering about 2.8%. Comment on this clone: The target antigen is unknown.

This receptor was identified in a man in his forties in good health and CMV-seropositive. The specimen was PBMCs.

CDR3 region: CASGPTGEGTDTQYF. CDR3 DNA: TGTGCTAGTGGTCCGACAGGGGAGGGGACAGATACGCAGTATTTT. The gene calls are TRBV12-5 and TRBJ2-3; D might be TRBD1 (8 bases). Germline assignment: CDR1 LGHNT and CDR2 FRNRAP. This CDR3 spans 15 amino acids. Trimming left V 5 bases short and J 3 bases short, with 15 bases between.